This TCR beta chain was retrieved from a study of Ad26.COV2.S vaccination and SARS-CoV-2 variants listed by TCRdb under 2021. For the wider study: Vaccine-arm donors were drawn from COV1001, a multicentre, randomized, double-blind, placebo-controlled phase I-IIa trial of Ad26.COV2.S in healthy adults. Ad26.COV2.S was given intramuscularly at 5x10^10 or 1x10^11 viral particles, as a single shot or as two shots 56 days apart. TCRbeta repertoire sequencing was used to assess the specificity and breadth of SARS-CoV-2-reactive T cell receptors after Ad26.COV2.S vaccination. The TCR-sequenced set comprised about 32 samples: some 19 Ad26.COV2.S vaccine recipients, 5 placebo recipients and 8 SARS-CoV-2 convalescent individuals. Trial participants were randomized into five groups of five: low-dose or high-dose Ad26.COV2.S given once or twice, or placebo on both occasions. Investigators remained blinded to trial group allocation during experiments and outcome assessment. The full study reports these points: Substantial breadth of spike-specific CD8+ and CD4+ T cell responses was reported after vaccination. Higher spike-specific TCR breadth was observed in Ad26.COV2.S recipients than in placebo recipients (P = 0.0014). Non-spike TCR breadth was comparable between vaccine and placebo recipients, consistent with the vaccine containing only spike. The study was not powered to compare responses between vaccine doses or regimens. It was noted by the authors that total T cell responses may have been underestimated by the TCR breadth and depth analyses.

In the case of this clone: Its antigen remains unidentified. Per-base qualities were not stored, and no clone one base away is much larger.

CDR1 and CDR2 were assigned from the germline V gene (reference sequence) as SGHNT and YYREEE. V is pared back by 4 bases and J by 1 base, with 9 bases lying between the germline termini. The CDR3 goes from the cysteine to the phenylalanine over 14 residues. The only DNA kept is the CDR3, 42 bases in frame from the first base. The immunoSEQ Assay was used to sequence TCRbeta CDR3 regions. After extraction, genomic DNA underwent amplification by bias-controlled multiplex PCR, followed by high-throughput sequencing. Turning to the authors' computational methods: To quantify the absolute abundance of each unique TCRbeta CDR3 region, sequences were collapsed and filtered. T cell fraction was estimated by normalizing TCRbeta template counts to usable DNA, with usable DNA measured through amplification of reference genes found in all nucleated cells. Repertoire TCRs were annotated as SARS-CoV-2-specific by exact matching of V gene, CDR3 amino acid sequence and J gene to a known reactive TCR set. The reference SARS-CoV-2 TCR set was obtained from MIRA and was filtered for enrichment in COVID-19-positive ImmuneCODE repertoires, whereby public or cross-reactive TCRs were removed. Using the MIRA antigens, annotated TCRs were further analysed by specific ORF or by position within an ORF. Breadth was defined as annotated unique rearrangements over total unique productive rearrangements; depth was the summed frequency of those rearrangements. Two-sided Wilcoxon rank-sum tests were applied when comparing TCR breadth between groups. TCRdb re-hosts the immuneACCESS table, in-frame sequences only. Its copies lack some clones; in the studies checked, an unresolved V gene accounts for under half of them, and the cause for the rest is not known. The DNA was the basis for D and trimming; V, J and clone size are from that table. The sample table contains roughly 500,000 clones; only one count was recorded for 89% of them. The ten largest clones add up to roughly 2.5% of the sample.

The sample's treatment or condition label, in plain terms: over 15 received Ad26.COV2.S at low or high dose, single or two shots; about five received placebo; per-sample allocation not given. Repertoires of vaccine and placebo recipients were sequenced from samples collected on day 63 after the first injection. In Cohort 1b, around 25 adults aged 18-55 years were enrolled at a single site in Boston, USA, between 29 July and 7 August 2020. Ad26.COV2.S consisted of a replication-incompetent adenovirus type 26 vector by which a prefusion-stabilized SARS-CoV-2 spike protein from the original Wuhan strain was expressed.

The sequence came from a person between 18 and 60 years old who received the Ad26.COV2.S COVID-19 vaccine or a placebo. The sample in question was peripheral blood, obtained in a trial of Ad26.COV2.S vaccine versus placebo. The V gene is TRBV5-4 and the J gene is TRBJ1-3, with the D gene not confidently named. For the CDR3, the sequence is CASSPIGSGNTIYF. The nucleotides read TGTGCCAGCAGCCCTATCGGATCTGGAAACACCATATATTTT.